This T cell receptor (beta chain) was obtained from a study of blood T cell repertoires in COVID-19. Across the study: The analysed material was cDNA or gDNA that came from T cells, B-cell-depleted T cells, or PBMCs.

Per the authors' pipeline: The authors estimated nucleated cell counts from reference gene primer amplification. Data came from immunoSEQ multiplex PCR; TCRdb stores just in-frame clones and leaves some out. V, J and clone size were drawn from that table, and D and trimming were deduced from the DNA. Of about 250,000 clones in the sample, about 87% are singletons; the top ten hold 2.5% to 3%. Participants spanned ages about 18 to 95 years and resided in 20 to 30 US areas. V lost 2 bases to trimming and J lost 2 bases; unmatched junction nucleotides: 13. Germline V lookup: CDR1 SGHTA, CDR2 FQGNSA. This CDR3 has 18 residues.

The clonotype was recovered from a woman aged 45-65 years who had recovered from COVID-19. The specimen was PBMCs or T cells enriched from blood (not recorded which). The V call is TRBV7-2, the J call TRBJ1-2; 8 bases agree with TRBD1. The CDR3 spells CASSLKVGDRTLNYGYTF. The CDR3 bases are TGTGCCAGCAGCTTAAAGGTGGGGGACAGGACCTTAAACTATGGCTACACCTTC.